This T cell receptor beta chain was sequenced during a study of human T cells and chemical hapten exposure. Study context: Throughout a study of 20 to 30 weeks, patients underwent weekly scalp administration of diphenylcyclopropenone doses.

Broader study findings: Patch test scores rose with PT1 expanded TCR counts, a positive correlation. TCRs above 1 in 1000 frequency did not change with DPC sensitization.

Time point: patch test 2, 6 weeks after DPC sensitization. Treatment described: therapeutic diphenylcyclopropenone sensitization with weekly scalp DPC. Donors were 18 to 70-year-old alopecia patients suitable for DPC. This CDR3 comprises 16 residues. V dropped 1 base and J dropped 0; count of bases not matched to a gene: 2. Per the germline V gene, CDR1 is SGHAT and CDR2 is FQNNGV. TCRdb re-derived calls from the RACE reads in MiXCR, one entry per CDR3 protein. Among tens of thousands of distinct CDR3 sequences, 10% to 13% were seen once, and the ten largest hold roughly 6.8%. This clonotype was observed at least ten times. Antigen unknown.

Here the sequenced sample was whole blood, taken in connection with sensitization to the hapten diphenylcyclopropenone (DPC). The chain has TRBV11-2 and TRBJ2-1, with 8 bases matching TRBD2. This receptor was obtained from a woman in her fifties or sixties with alopecia areata. Some clones in this sample may be carry-over from other donors' samples. CDR3 DNA sequence: TGTGCCAGCAGCTTAGGCAGCGGGAGCTCCTACAATGAGCAGTTCTTC. This codes for CASSLGSGSSYNEQFF.